This passage covers 27 T cell receptor beta chains from one sample sequenced in a study of low-dose radiotherapy and immunotherapy resistance in tumors. Stated time point: before trial treatment. Alpha and beta chains were covered, as first-strand cDNA relied on TRAV- and TRBV-specific primers. TCRs were put through 20 to 25 PCR cycles of amplification with Phusion. A constant-region primer and the V-primer adapter served as the primer pair. MiXCR, run by TCRdb on the reads, gives a single entry per CDR3 protein. Seen here are tens of thousands of distinct CDR3 sequences, around 17% observed once, and the top ten hold 2.5% to 3.5%. The sequencing here drew on PBMCs, taken before treatment. Source of these receptors: a male donor with prostate cancer.

The J gene is TRBJ2-2, the V gene TRBV30; D gene uncertain. V lost 2 bases, J lost 5 bases, and 6 bases lay in between. The CDR3 spans 12 residues. CDR1 and CDR2 from the germline V gene are GTSNPN and SVGIG (reference sequence). The CDR3 region is CAWSPRTGELFF. CDR3 sequence (DNA): TGTGCCTGGAGTCCGAGAACCGGGGAGCTGTTTTTT.

This clonotype has a count of ten or more. The rearrangement links TRBV3-1 to TRBJ2-1; TRBD2 agrees at 14 bases. Germline CDR1 LGHDT, CDR2 YNNKEL (reference sequence). V gave up 1 base and J gave up 8 bases; unmatched junction bases: 10. The length of the CDR3 is 18 residues. CDR3 nucleotide sequence: TGTGCCAGCAGCCAAGGAATGGGAAGGACTAGCGGGGGGTATGAGCAGTTCTTC. Its protein product is CASSQGMGRTSGGYEQFF.

This clonotype was seen at least ten times. The chain joins TRBV12-5 to TRBJ2-5, with D tentatively TRBD1 (8 bases). Germline CDR1 and CDR2: LGHNT and FRNRAP. V lost 4 bases to trimming and J lost 3 bases, with 18 bases between them. CDR3 length equals 16 residues. The CDR3 here is CASGSSGDRRKETQYF. CDR3 bases: TGTGCTAGTGGTTCGAGCGGGGACAGGCGCAAAGAGACCCAGTACTTC. Full variable domain (remainder filled in from reference TRBV12-5 and TRBJ2-5): DARVTQTPRHKVTEMGQEVTMRCQPILGHNTVFWYRQTMMQGLELLAYFRNRAPLDDSGMPKDRFSAEMPDATLATLKIQPSEPRDSAVYFCASGSSGDRRKETQYFGPGTRLLVL.

This clonotype occurred many times. The rearrangement joins TRBV14 to TRBJ2-2; D assignment may be TRBD1 or TRBD2 (6 bases each). Germline V gives CDR1 SGHDN, CDR2 FVKESK. V was clipped by 2 bases and J by 4 bases, with 11 bases between them. The CDR3 has 15 amino acids. CDR3 residues: CASSQRRGTTGELFF. The DNA for the CDR3 is TGTGCCAGCAGCCAACGGAGGGGGACCACCGGGGAGCTGTTTTTT.

This clonotype was seen many times. The rearrangement links TRBV12-3 or TRBV12-4 to TRBJ2-2; D possibly matches TRBD1 or TRBD2 (5 bases each). Trimming cost V 6 bases and J 1 base, with 24 bases left between them. The CDR3 length is 19 residues. CDR3 bases: TGTGCCAGCAGCCTGCCCTTGTCCGGGACGGAGTTGAACACCGGGGAGCTGTTTTTT. Translating gives CASSLPLSGTELNTGELFF.

This clonotype was seen many times. CDR3 protein: CASSLTGVSNEKLFF. DNA of the CDR3: TGTGCCAGCAGTCTTACAGGAGTGTCTAATGAAAAACTGTTTTTT. V is TRBV6-2 or TRBV6-3 and J is TRBJ1-4, with D possibly matching TRBD1 (5 bases). Germline V gene data show CDR1 as MNHEY and CDR2 as SVGEGT. The CDR3 sequence is 15 residues long. The germline V and J ends were trimmed by 5 bases and 3 bases, with 13 bases remaining between them.

V usage is TRBV4-1 and J usage is TRBJ1-4; TRBD1 might be the D (5 bases). The CDR3 is made up of 13 amino acids. Deletions cut 6 bases from V and 4 bases from J, with 9 bases between. Germline V lookup: CDR1 MGHRA, CDR2 YSYEKL. The CDR3 region has the DNA TGCGCCAGCAGTGGGGGTAATAATGAAAAACTGTTTTTT. As protein: CASSGGNNEKLFF.

This clonotype was recorded many times. The V and J genes are TRBV7-2 and TRBJ1-2, with D possibly matching TRBD1 (5 bases). The CDR3 covers 13 residues. Germline V gene lookup returns CDR1 SGHTA and CDR2 FQGNSA. V lost 5 bases to trimming and J lost 5 bases, with 12 bases between them. This CDR3 is CASSPPGGYGYTF. CDR3 DNA: TGTGCCAGCAGCCCGCCGGGGGGGTATGGCTACACCTTC.

This chain links TRBV12-3 or TRBV12-4 with TRBJ2-2; the D gene is possibly TRBD2 (5 bases). Trimming took 5 bases from V and 5 from J, leaving 15 bases between them. This CDR3 comprises 15 residues. The CDR3 region has the DNA TGTGCCAGCAGTGCCGACTGGACTGGGACCGGGGAGCTGTTTTTT. This codes for CASSADWTGTGELFF.

This clonotype was picked up a small number of times. The V call is TRBV18, the J call TRBJ1-2; no clear D. CDR1 is KGHSH, CDR2 LQKENI, per germline. V was clipped by 5 bases and J by 2 bases, with 6 bases between them. The CDR3 is 12 residues long. In DNA form, the CDR3 reads TGTGCCAGCTCAGCAGAAAACTATGGCTACACCTTC. The encoded protein is CASSAENYGYTF. Supplemented by reference TRBV18 and TRBJ1-2, the full variable domain reads NAGVMQNPRHLVRRRGQEARLRCSPMKGHSHVYWYRQLPEEGLKFMVYLQKENIIDESGMPKERFSAEFPKEGPSILRIQQVVRGDSAAYFCASSAENYGYTFGSGTRLTVV.

This clonotype occurred many times. The chain links TRBV20-1 to TRBJ2-3; D might be TRBD1 (6 bases). The CDR3 length is 15 residues. V was trimmed by 0 bases and J by 2 bases, leaving 12 bases between them. CDR1 is DFQATT and CDR2 is SNEGSKA in the germline V gene (reference sequence). The CDR3 DNA is TGCAGTGCTAGAGATCCGGGACACCCCACAGATACGCAGTATTTT. Its translation: CSARDPGHPTDTQYF.

The sample holds many counts of this clonotype. V usage is TRBV2 and J usage is TRBJ2-5, with D possibly being TRBD1 or TRBD2 (5 bases each). CDR1 and CDR2 from the germline V gene are SNHLY and FYNNEI. The V gene lost 2 bases and the J gene lost 5 bases, with 18 bases spanning the gap. This CDR3 has 16 residues. CDR3: CASSEWGRGGQETQYF. DNA for the CDR3: TGTGCCAGCAGTGAATGGGGACGGGGCGGGCAGGAGACCCAGTACTTC. The full variable domain, with the rest looked up from reference TRBV2 and TRBJ2-5, is EPEVTQTPSHQVTQMGQEVILRCVPISNHLYFYWYRQILGQKVEFLVSFYNNEISEKSEIFDDQFSVERPDGSNFTLKIRSTKLEDSAMYFCASSEWGRGGQETQYFGPGTRLLVL.

In its sample, this clonotype was seen many times. The V gene is TRBV11-2, the J gene TRBJ2-1, with 8 nucleotides matching TRBD2. J gave up 0 bases and V 5 bases, and 3 bases lay outside the gene matches. This CDR3 contains 15 residues. The germline V gene encodes CDR1 SGHAT and CDR2 FQNNGV. The CDR3 nucleotides are TGTGCCAGCAGCCACAGCGGGAGCTCCTACAATGAGCAGTTCTTC. Its translation: CASSHSGSSYNEQFF.

This clonotype was detected ten times or more. This chain links TRBV9 with TRBJ1-1; 7 bases map to TRBD1. CDR1 and CDR2 (germline): SGDLS, YYNGEE. Trimming took 5 bases from V and 3 from J; bases not matched to a gene: 7. The CDR3 is 14 amino acids. The CDR3 coding sequence is TGTGCCAGCAGTGGGGAGGGGGCCGACACTGAAGCTTTCTTT. Translated: CASSGEGADTEAFF.

J is TRBJ1-5 and V is TRBV13; D gene ambiguous. The CDR3 spans 16 residues. V shed 5 bases and J shed 9 bases, with 23 bases lying between them. Per the germline V gene, CDR1 is PRHDT and CDR2 is FYEKMQ (reference sequence). The CDR3 DNA reads TGTGCCAGCAGCCAAACTTCCGAGGACTTTCCTTCGCCCCAGCATTTT. Protein: CASSQTSEDFPSPQHF.

This clonotype was recorded many times. The J gene is TRBJ1-3, the V gene TRBV7-2; D is ambiguous. The CDR3 runs 15 residues. CDR1 is SGHTA and CDR2 is FQGNSA in the germline V gene. Deletions cut 10 bases from V and 0 bases from J, with 16 bases between. This chain's CDR3 is CATAEARVSGNTIYF. CDR3 sequence (DNA): TGTGCCACCGCCGAGGCCCGTGTCTCTGGAAACACCATATATTTT.

The CDR3 sequence: CASSLIGITDTQYF. The CDR3 DNA sequence: TGTGCCAGCAGCTTGATAGGAATCACAGATACGCAGTATTTT. The rearrangement links TRBV7-8 to TRBJ2-3; unclear D gene. Germline CDR1 is SGHVS and CDR2 is FQNEAQ. V was cut by 3 bases and J by 2 bases, with 9 bases left in between. There are 14 residues in the CDR3. Full variable domain (rest looked up from reference TRBV7-8 and TRBJ2-3): GAGVSQSPRYKVAKRGQDVALRCDPISGHVSLFWYQQALGQGPEFLTYFQNEAQLDKSGLPSDRFFAERPEGSVSTLKIQRTQQEDSAVYLCASSLIGITDTQYFGPGTRLTVL.

This clonotype was counted at least ten times. J is TRBJ1-2 and V is TRBV2; D is possibly TRBD1 (6 bases). V was clipped by 6 bases and J by 4 bases, with 12 bases between them. Germline V gene lookup returns CDR1 SNHLY and CDR2 FYNNEI. This CDR3 has 13 residues. CDR3 bases: TGTGCCAGCAGCCGGGACATTACCTATGGCTACACCTTC. Amino acids: CASSRDITYGYTF.

This clonotype was counted many times. The chain joins TRBV30 to TRBJ2-3, with D perhaps given as TRBD1 or TRBD2 (6 bases each). CDR3 size: 14 residues. The germline V gene has CDR1 GTSNPN and CDR2 SVGIG (reference sequence). V dropped 4 bases and J dropped 5 bases, with 16 bases sitting between them. The CDR3 region is CAWTVGGPEDTQYF. CDR3 DNA: TGTGCCTGGACGGTGGGGGGCCCTGAAGATACGCAGTATTTT.

This clonotype showed up many times. The V gene is TRBV7-2, the J gene TRBJ2-5, with 9 bases that match TRBD2. Trimming cost V 5 bases and J 5 bases; bases outside gene matches: 12. Germline V gene sequence: CDR1 SGHTA, CDR2 FQGNSA. CDR3 length: 16 residues. CDR3 region: CASSQNSGGRGETQYF. Here the CDR3 DNA reads TGTGCCAGCAGCCAAAATAGCGGGGGCCGGGGGGAGACCCAGTACTTC. The whole variable domain, filled in from reference TRBV7-2 and TRBJ2-5, reads GAGVSQSPSNKVTEKGKDVELRCDPISGHTALYWYRQSLGQGLEFLIYFQGNSAPDKSGLPSDRFSAERTGGSVSTLTIQRTQQEDSAVYLCASSQNSGGRGETQYFGPGTRLLVL.

In this sample, this clonotype turned up many times. The chain uses TRBV10-3 and TRBJ2-2; D possibly matches TRBD1 or TRBD2 (5 bases each). Between the trimmed V and J ends, which lost 5 bases and 2 bases, there was a span of 12 bases. The CDR3 covers 15 residues. Germline-derived CDR1 and CDR2 are ENHRY and SYGVKD. CDR3 coding DNA: TGTGCCATCAGTAGTACGGGGCCTAACACCGGGGAGCTGTTTTTT. Protein sequence: CAISSTGPNTGELFF.

This clonotype was found many times. The chain links TRBV7-2 to TRBJ1-6; 7 positions match TRBD1. CDR3 length: 20 residues. Germline CDR1 and CDR2: SGHTA and FQGNSA. With 5 bases clipped from V and 0 bases from J, the junction kept 16 bases outside the gene matches. CDR3 DNA: TGTGCCAGCAGCACACTGTTGCCGGGACAGCAGAGCTCCTATAATTCACCCCTCCACTTT. It codes for CASSTLLPGQQSSYNSPLHF.

This clonotype was seen many times. The chain couples TRBV27 to TRBJ2-1; D is unclear. Germline loops: CDR1 MNHEY, CDR2 SMNVEV (reference sequence). The CDR3 extends over 10 amino acids. The V end was cut by 8 bases, the J end by 9 bases, with 8 bases between. The CDR3 loop reads CASGVSEQFF. CDR3 DNA sequence: TGTGCCAGCGGGGTTAGTGAGCAGTTCTTC.

This clonotype was seen repeatedly, ten times or more. The chain recombines TRBV7-8 with TRBJ2-3; D is possibly TRBD1 (5 bases). The germline V gene encodes CDR1 SGHVS and CDR2 FQNEAQ. Trimming shortened V by 5 bases and J by 2 bases, and 8 bases separated the two germline ends. The CDR3 is 13 amino acids. CDR3 region: CASSDRNTDTQYF. The CDR3 nucleotides are TGTGCCAGCAGCGACAGAAACACAGATACGCAGTATTTT.

This clonotype has at least ten counts. The chain recombines TRBV11-2 with TRBJ2-7, with D hard to call. The ends were cut back, 4 bases at V and 1 base at J, with 11 bases in the middle. CDR3 size: 14 residues. Germline CDR1 and CDR2: SGHAT and FQNNGV. CDR3 amino acids: CASSSPRMSYEQYF. The DNA of the CDR3 is TGTGCCAGCAGCTCACCGCGTATGTCCTACGAGCAGTACTTC.

This clonotype came up many times. The chain combines TRBV14 with TRBJ2-2; maybe TRBD1 (6 bases). The length of the CDR3 is 18 residues. Germline V CDR1 and CDR2: SGHDN, FVKESK. The V end was cut by 4 bases, the J end by 0 bases, with 18 bases between. CDR3 coding DNA: TGTGCCAGCAGCCCGCCGGGTTGGGGGCTCGCGAACACCGGGGAGCTGTTTTTT. It encodes CASSPPGWGLANTGELFF.

In its sample, this clonotype was seen many times. V is TRBV9 and J is TRBJ1-1, with unresolved D. The CDR3 covers 15 residues. V dropped 4 bases and J dropped 0 bases, with 13 bases sitting between them. CDR1 SGDLS and CDR2 YYNGEE come from the germline V gene. CDR3 DNA: TGTGCCAGCAGCCCCCGATGGAGCTTGAACACTGAAGCTTTCTTT. Translated, it gives CASSPRWSLNTEAFF.